This T cell receptor (beta chain) derives from a study of blood T cell dynamics during melanoma immunotherapy. Here immunoSEQ multiplex PCR was the method, and the copy in TCRdb shows in-frame clones only, minus some. Found here are approximately 5,900 clones, about 80% of them singletons; the top ten hold about a tenth. The time point is: week 3, after first cycle of checkpoint inhibitor. Germline CDR1 reads SGHNT; CDR2 reads YENEEA. This CDR3 comprises 15 residues. V gave up 4 bases and J gave up 7 bases, with 17 bases separating them. This TCR was recovered from a human donor with melanoma. The rearrangement joins TRBV11-3 to TRBJ2-1; no definite D call. The source was blood, collected from a patient treated with checkpoint blockade. CDR3 region: CASSSNLHNRNEQFF. CDR3 sequence (DNA): TGTGCCAGCAGCTCAAACTTGCACAACCGGAATGAGCAGTTCTTC.